This is a list of T cell receptor beta chains from one sample in a study of control samples from healthy donors and cancer patients. The table came from immunoSEQ multiplex PCR; TCRdb's copy has only in-frame clones and leaves some out. Of some 150,000 clones in the sample, roughly nine tenths were seen once. Sequences were obtained from blood. All receptors derive from a man between 18 and 35 years old in good health. Both conserved end residues are part of each CDR3. A D gene is named only where the DNA matches it firmly. Size is omitted from some rows. Given values are once, few, many or a class for expanded clones.

abundance: NA; v_gene: TRBV7-2; d_gene: NA; len: 14; j_gene: TRBJ1-2; CDR3nt: TGTGCCAGCAGCTTAGGTCAGGGTCTCTATGGCTACACCTTC; CDR3aa: CASSLGQGLYGYTF
abundance: NA; v_gene: TRBV6-5; d_gene: TRBD1; len: 15; j_gene: TRBJ2-3; CDR3nt: TGTGCCAGCAGTCAGGGGGCGCCCGGCACAGATACGCAGTATTTT; CDR3aa: CASSQGAPGTDTQYF
abundance: NA; v_gene: TRBV4-2; d_gene: NA; len: 15; j_gene: TRBJ2-3; CDR3nt: TGTGCCAGCAGCCGTGGGGGGCCTGGCACAGATACGCAGTATTTT; CDR3aa: CASSRGGPGTDTQYF
abundance: NA; v_gene: TRBV30; d_gene: NA; len: 16; j_gene: TRBJ1-6; CDR3nt: TGTGCCTGGAGCCTAGGGCGATCGAACTATAATTCACCCCTCCACTTT; CDR3aa: CAWSLGRSNYNSPLHF
abundance: NA; v_gene: TRBV2; d_gene: NA; len: 12; j_gene: TRBJ1-2; CDR3nt: TGTGCCAGCAGTGAGTCGTGGGGTGGCTACACCTTC; CDR3aa: CASSESWGGYTF
abundance: NA; v_gene: TRBV25-1; d_gene: NA; len: 12; j_gene: TRBJ1-1; CDR3nt: TGTGCCAGCAGTGGTGGAGGAACTGAAGCTTTCTTT; CDR3aa: CASSGGGTEAFF
abundance: NA; v_gene: TRBV24-1; d_gene: TRBD1; len: 14; j_gene: TRBJ1-1; CDR3nt: TGTGCCACCAGTGGTCTCAGGGGGTTCACTGAAGCTTTCTTT; CDR3aa: CATSGLRGFTEAFF
abundance: NA; v_gene: TRBV13; d_gene: NA; len: 14; j_gene: TRBJ2-2; CDR3nt: TGTGCCAGCAGCCAGACAGTGAACACCGGGGAGCTGTTTTTT; CDR3aa: CASSQTVNTGELFF
abundance: NA; v_gene: TRBV5-1; d_gene: TRBD1; len: 15; j_gene: TRBJ2-7; CDR3nt: TGCGCCAGCAGCTTAACGGGACAGGCTCCTCTCGAGCAGTACTTC; CDR3aa: CASSLTGQAPLEQYF
abundance: NA; v_gene: TRBV2; d_gene: NA; len: 13; j_gene: TRBJ1-5; CDR3nt: TGTGCCAGCAGTGATTATAGCAATCAGCCCCAGCATTTT; CDR3aa: CASSDYSNQPQHF
abundance: few; v_gene: TRBV28; d_gene: NA; len: 11; j_gene: TRBJ2-7; CDR3nt: TGTGCCAGCATTGGAAACTACGAGCAGTACTTC; CDR3aa: CASIGNYEQYF
abundance: NA; v_gene: TRBV19; d_gene: NA; len: 17; j_gene: TRBJ1-5; CDR3nt: TGTGCCAGTAGTATAACGGTGTGGAGGGTTAGCAATCAGCCCCAGCATTTT; CDR3aa: CASSITVWRVSNQPQHF
abundance: NA; v_gene: TRBV19; d_gene: NA; len: 14; j_gene: TRBJ2-7; CDR3nt: TGTGCCAGTAGTATACGCAGGGAGCCCTACGAGCAGTACTTC; CDR3aa: CASSIRREPYEQYF
abundance: NA; v_gene: TRBV30; d_gene: NA; len: 16; j_gene: TRBJ1-5; CDR3nt: TGTGCCTGGAGTGTACGGTGGCAGGTCATTGATCAGCCCCAGCATTTT; CDR3aa: CAWSVRWQVIDQPQHF